This T cell receptor beta chain was captured in a study of T cell repertoires in cytomegalovirus infection. TCRdb processed the reads anew with MiXCR; each CDR3 protein has one entry. The sample includes 490,000 or so distinct CDR3 sequences, approximately 10% of them seen just once. This clonotype was seen ten or more times. Germline CDR1 ENHRY, CDR2 SYGVKD. The ends were cut back, 6 bases at V and 6 bases at J, with 16 bases in the middle. The CDR3 covers 14 residues. Sequencing was done on a sample of PBMCs. This sequence joins TRBV10-3 and TRBJ2-3; TRBD2 might be the D (7 bases). This sequence was found in a human donor in good health (CMV status not recorded). Some clones in this sample may be carry-over from other donors' samples. DNA for the CDR3: TGTGCCATCAGCCGGGGACGGGGGGCCGATACGCAGTATTTT. Translating gives CAISRGRGADTQYF.